This T cell receptor (beta chain) was observed in a study of shared T cell receptors in the human thymus. The method was immunoSEQ multiplex PCR; TCRdb's version includes in-frame clones alone and lacks a portion of them. This sample carries 700,000 or so clones, 80% to 90% of them seen once, and the ten largest clones take 0.008% to 0.011%. Trimming removed 4 bases from V and 3 bases from J; junction bases left unmatched: 13. The germline CDR1 and CDR2 sequences are SQVTM and ANQGSEA. The CDR3 has 17 amino acids. This sample also appeared in a second study, on human thymus T cells. From that second work: The donors were infants in Finland with congenital heart defects, otherwise immunologically healthy. Thymus pieces cut out during corrective heart surgery were the tissue that was used. Use of V and J genes seemed skewed within the thymic and blood repertoires. Reports from related research described highly overlapping thymic repertoires among unrelated individuals.

J is TRBJ1-1 and V is TRBV29-1; 11 bases match TRBD1. This TCR derives from a girl under two years old with a congenital heart defect. The source material was thymocytes. Here the CDR3 reads CSVGDLDRGHPDTEAFF. The DNA of the CDR3 is TGCAGCGTTGGGGATTTGGACAGGGGGCACCCGGACACTGAAGCTTTCTTT.